The present T cell receptor (beta chain) was sequenced within a study of OX40 agonist ivuxolimab in advanced cancers. In the study overall: Patients enrolled in dose escalation were diagnosed with hepatocellular carcinoma, melanoma, renal cell or head and neck cancer.

Germline values: CDR1 GTSNPN, CDR2 SVGIG (reference sequence). The CDR3 is 16 residues long. V shed 5 bases and J shed 3 bases, with 20 bases lying between them. TCRdb's copy holds only in-frame clones and misses some; the assay was immunoSEQ multiplex PCR. The sample has around 58,000 clones, 65% to 85% seen once. The clonotype comes from an adult with an advanced solid tumor such as melanoma, head and neck, liver or kidney cancer. The chain couples TRBV30 to TRBJ1-3; no clear D. The source was CD4+ or CD8+ T cells sorted from blood, collected in a trial of the OX40 agonist ivuxolimab. In DNA, the CDR3 is TGTGCCTGGCGGACTGTCCGGCTCATGCTTGGAAACACCATATATTTT. This encodes CAWRTVRLMLGNTIYF. The variable domain in full, with the rest retrieved from reference TRBV30 and TRBJ1-3, is SQTIHQWPATLVQPVGSPLSLECTVEGTSNPNLYWYRQAAGRGLQLLFYSVGIGQISSEVPQNLSASRPQDRQFILSSKKLLLSDSGFYLCAWRTVRLMLGNTIYFGEGSWLTVV.